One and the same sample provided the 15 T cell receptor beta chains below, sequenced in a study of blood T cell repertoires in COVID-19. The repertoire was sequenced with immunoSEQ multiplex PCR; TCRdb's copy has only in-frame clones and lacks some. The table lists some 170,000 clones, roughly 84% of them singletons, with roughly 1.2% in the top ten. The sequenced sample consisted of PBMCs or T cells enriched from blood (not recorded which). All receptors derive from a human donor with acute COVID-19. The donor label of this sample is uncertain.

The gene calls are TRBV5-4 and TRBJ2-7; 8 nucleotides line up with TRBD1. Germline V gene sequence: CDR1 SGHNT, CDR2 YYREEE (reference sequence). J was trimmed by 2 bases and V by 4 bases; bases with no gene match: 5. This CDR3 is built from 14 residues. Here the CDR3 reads CASSKNRGTYEQYF. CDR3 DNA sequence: TGTGCCAGCAGCAAAAACAGGGGGACCTACGAGCAGTACTTC.

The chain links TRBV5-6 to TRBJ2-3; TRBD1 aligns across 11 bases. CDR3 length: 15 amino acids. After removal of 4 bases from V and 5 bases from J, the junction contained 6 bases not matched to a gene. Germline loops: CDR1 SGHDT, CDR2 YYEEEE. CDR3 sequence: CASSGQGAFRDTQYF. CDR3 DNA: TGTGCCAGCAGCGGACAGGGGGCATTCAGAGATACGCAGTATTTT.

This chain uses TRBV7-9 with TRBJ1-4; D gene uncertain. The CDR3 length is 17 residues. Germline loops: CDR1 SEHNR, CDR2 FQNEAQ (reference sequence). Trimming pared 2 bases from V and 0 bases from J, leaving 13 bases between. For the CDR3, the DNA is TGTGCCAGCAGCTTAATAGAGTTCCTTGCAACTAATGAAAAACTGTTTTTT. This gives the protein CASSLIEFLATNEKLFF.

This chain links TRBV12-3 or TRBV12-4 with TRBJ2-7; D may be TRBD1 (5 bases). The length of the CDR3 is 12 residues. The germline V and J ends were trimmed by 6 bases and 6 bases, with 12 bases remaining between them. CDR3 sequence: CASSLGVGEQYF. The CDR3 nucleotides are TGTGCCAGCAGCCTAGGGGTTGGCGAGCAGTACTTC.

In DNA, the CDR3 is TGTGCCAGTAGCATCGCGGGATTAGGATTACGGTATGGCTACACCTTC. It encodes CASSIAGLGLRYGYTF. The V call is TRBV19, the J call TRBJ1-2; D unclear. CDR3 length equals 16 residues. V gave up 6 bases and J gave up 5 bases, with 22 bases separating them. CDR1 and CDR2 (germline): LNHDA, SQIVND (reference sequence).

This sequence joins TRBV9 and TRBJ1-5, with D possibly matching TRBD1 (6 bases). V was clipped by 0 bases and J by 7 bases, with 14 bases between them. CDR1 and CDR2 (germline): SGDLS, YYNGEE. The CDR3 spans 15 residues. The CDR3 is CASSVGAGDYQPQHF. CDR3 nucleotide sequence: TGTGCCAGCAGCGTAGGGGCAGGGGATTACCAGCCCCAGCATTTT.

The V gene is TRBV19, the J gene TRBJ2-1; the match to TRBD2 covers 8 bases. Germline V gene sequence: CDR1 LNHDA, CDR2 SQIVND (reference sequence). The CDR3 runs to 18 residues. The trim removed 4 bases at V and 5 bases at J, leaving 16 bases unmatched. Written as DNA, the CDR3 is TGTGCCAGTAGTACTCTAAGGGCAGCGGGGGCCCGAAACAATGAGCAGTTCTTC. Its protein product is CASSTLRAAGARNNEQFF.

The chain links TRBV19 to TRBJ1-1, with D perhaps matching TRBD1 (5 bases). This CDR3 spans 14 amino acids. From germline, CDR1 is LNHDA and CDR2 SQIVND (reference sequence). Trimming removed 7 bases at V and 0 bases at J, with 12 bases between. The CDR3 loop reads CASKGRRLNTEAFF. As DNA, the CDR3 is TGTGCCAGTAAGGGGCGCCGCCTGAACACTGAAGCTTTCTTT.

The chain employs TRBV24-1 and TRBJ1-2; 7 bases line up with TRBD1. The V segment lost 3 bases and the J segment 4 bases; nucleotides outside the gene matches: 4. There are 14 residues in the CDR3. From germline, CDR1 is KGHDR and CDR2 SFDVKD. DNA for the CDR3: TGTGCCACCAGTGATCCGGACAGGACCTATGGCTACACCTTC. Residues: CATSDPDRTYGYTF.

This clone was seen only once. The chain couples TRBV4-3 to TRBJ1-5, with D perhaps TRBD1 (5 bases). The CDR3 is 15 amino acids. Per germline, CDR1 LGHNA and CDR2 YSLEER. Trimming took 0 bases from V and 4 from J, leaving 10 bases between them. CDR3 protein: CASSQDPRANQPQHF. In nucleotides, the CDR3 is TGCGCCAGCAGCCAAGACCCCAGGGCTAATCAGCCCCAGCATTTT.

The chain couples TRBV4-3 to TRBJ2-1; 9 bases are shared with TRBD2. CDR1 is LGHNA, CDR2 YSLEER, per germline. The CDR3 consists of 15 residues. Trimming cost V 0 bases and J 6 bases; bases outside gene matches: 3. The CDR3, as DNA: TGCGCCAGCAGCCAAGATCGGCGGGGGGGCAATGAGCAGTTCTTC. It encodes CASSQDRRGGNEQFF.

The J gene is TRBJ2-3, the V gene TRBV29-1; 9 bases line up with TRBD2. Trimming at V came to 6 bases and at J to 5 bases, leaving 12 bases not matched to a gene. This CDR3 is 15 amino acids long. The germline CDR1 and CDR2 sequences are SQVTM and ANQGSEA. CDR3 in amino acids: CSVPTGLAGLDTQYF. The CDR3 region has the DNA TGCAGCGTCCCCACGGGGCTAGCGGGGTTAGATACGCAGTATTTT.

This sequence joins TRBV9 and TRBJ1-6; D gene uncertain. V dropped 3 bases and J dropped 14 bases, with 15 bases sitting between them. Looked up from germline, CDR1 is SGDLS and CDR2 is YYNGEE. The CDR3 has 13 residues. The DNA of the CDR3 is TGTGCCAGCAGCGCGGAGGGCTCGGTGACCCTCCACTTT. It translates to CASSAEGSVTLHF.

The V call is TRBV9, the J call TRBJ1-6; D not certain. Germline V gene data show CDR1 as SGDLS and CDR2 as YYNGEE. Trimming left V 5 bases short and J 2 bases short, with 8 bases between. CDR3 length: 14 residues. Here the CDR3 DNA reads TGTGCCAGCAGTGAGAACCCCTATAATTCACCCCTCCACTTT. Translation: CASSENPYNSPLHF.

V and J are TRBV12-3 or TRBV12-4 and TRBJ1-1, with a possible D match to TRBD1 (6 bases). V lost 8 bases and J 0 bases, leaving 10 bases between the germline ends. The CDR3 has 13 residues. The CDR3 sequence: CASGQGMNTEAFF. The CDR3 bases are TGTGCCAGCGGCCAGGGGATGAACACTGAAGCTTTCTTT.